The text below deals with one T cell receptor beta chain. Its antigen is unidentified. Data came from immunoSEQ multiplex PCR; TCRdb stores just in-frame clones and leaves some out. The profile shows around 140,000 clones, 85% to 95% of them singletons. The germline gives CDR1 WNHNN, CDR2 SYGVQD (reference sequence). The length of the CDR3 is 14 residues. The J segment lost 1 base and the V segment lost 5 bases, leaving 2 bases of the junction unmatched. This specimen belongs to a study of T cell responses to AZD1222 COVID-19 vaccine. Overall study results and limits: All repertoire sampling was performed exclusively after the peak T cell response.

The chain links TRBV10-1 to TRBJ2-1; 7 positions agree with TRBD2. The sequences come from peripheral blood, collected on day 0 of MenACWY control vaccination. This TCR was recovered from an adult in good health. CDR3 sequence reads: CASSPAGSYNEQFF. In nucleotides, the CDR3 is TGCGCCAGCAGTCCAGCGGGGTCCTACAATGAGCAGTTCTTC.